Included here is one T cell receptor beta chain sequence, with context. This entry is derived from a study of blood T cells in healthy people across ages. From germline, CDR1 is MNHNS and CDR2 SASEGT. This CDR3 contains 13 residues. The V end was cut by 5 bases, the J end by 2 bases, with 9 bases between. Combining a sample-barcoded 5' primer with a J-beta primer mix, a second PCR ran for roughly 7 to 12 cycles. A single record per CDR3 protein comes from TCRdb applying MiXCR to the 5' RACE reads. The sample carries 540,000 or so distinct CDR3 sequences, 20% to 30% recorded once. Extractions gave at least 5 micrograms of total RNA per sample. The same data also contributed to another study, on T cells of mothers and their children. In that study: cDNA was made from all extracted RNA, approximately 1.5 ug per 15 ul. Slightly, though not significantly, more overlap was seen in related than in unrelated mother-child pairs.

The source material was blood. The clonotype originates from a boy younger than 18 in good health. The chain joins TRBV6-1 to TRBJ1-2, with a tentative D call TRBD1 (6 bases). The CDR3 sequence: CASSKGENYGYTF. Written as DNA, the CDR3 is TGTGCCAGCAGTAAGGGGGAGAACTATGGCTACACCTTC.